This TCR beta chain was sequenced during a study of T cell responses to AZD1222 COVID-19 vaccine. This CDR3 region has 15 residues. Trimming left V 4 bases short and J 9 bases short, with 19 bases between. In germline, CDR1 is LGHNA, CDR2 YNFKEQ. TCRdb's table, derived via immunoSEQ multiplex PCR, lists solely in-frame clones and lacks some. This table holds about 54,000 clones, around 89% found once. Study outcomes and limitations: A rise in Spike-specific TCR breadth and depth followed two AZD1222 doses. A mostly white British donor set with more females was recruited, and clonal diversity was possibly underestimated. Only after the peak T cell response were repertoires sampled.

About this clone: What it binds is unknown.

The gene calls are TRBV4-2 and TRBJ2-1; D might be TRBD2 (7 bases). The sequence came from an adult who received the AZD1222 COVID-19 vaccine. Material: peripheral blood, obtained 28 days after the second AZD1222 dose. CDR3 DNA: TGTGCCAGCAGCCCTCCTAGTAAGGGGGAGGGTGAGCAGTTCTTC. Translation gives CASSPPSKGEGEQFF.